This T cell receptor beta chain came from a study of blood T cell repertoires in COVID-19. At the level of the study: Whether acute or convalescent, the COVID-19 samples came from the United States, Italy and Spain.

Assay: immunoSEQ multiplex PCR; the TCRdb copy retains only in-frame clones and omits some. This sample carries 200,000 to 250,000 clones, about 87% of them seen once, and the ten largest clones take 0.85% to 0.95%. Sample: PBMCs or T cells enriched from blood (not recorded which). The receptor was isolated from a man between 50 and 59 years old who had been exposed to COVID-19.

CDR3 amino acids: CASSLASGGHLRTDTQYF. In DNA, the CDR3 is TGCGCCAGCAGCTTGGCTAGCGGGGGGCATCTTCGCACAGATACGCAGTATTTT. The chain has TRBV5-1 and TRBJ2-3; 11 nucleotides match TRBD2. J lost 1 base, V lost 0 bases, and 7 bases had no gene match. Germline lookup yields CDR1 SGHRS and CDR2 YFSETQ. This CDR3 region has 18 residues.